This T cell receptor (beta chain) is drawn from a study of blood T cells in healthy people across ages. A second PCR, run for roughly 7 to 11 cycles, used a sample-barcoded 5' primer plus a J-beta primer mix. MiXCR was run by TCRdb on the 5' RACE reads, yielding one entry per CDR3 protein. The profile shows roughly 900,000 distinct CDR3 sequences, around 26% of them singletons. Study-wide results and limits: The percentage of naive T cells correlated strongly with TCR beta diversity.

The ends lost 0 bases at V and 1 base at J; junction bases unmatched: 4. The CDR3 is 17 residues long. Germline V gene lookup returns CDR1 LGHNA and CDR2 YSLEER. At least ten counts were recorded for this clonotype. Its specificity is not known. The specimen sequenced was blood. The sequence was collected from a woman of 80 years or more in good health. The gene calls are TRBV4-3 and TRBJ2-3; 10 nucleotides line up with TRBD1. The CDR3 DNA sequence: TGCGCCAGCAGCCAAGATTGGGGGACAGGGGGCACAGATACGCAGTATTTT. It codes for CASSQDWGTGGTDTQYF.